This TCR beta chain is drawn from a study of T cell repertoires in cytomegalovirus infection. On the study more broadly: Both a matching HLA type and CMV infection were indicated by public TCR beta signatures.

With regard to this clonotype: No antigen is known for it.

Trimming removed 1 base from V and 2 bases from J, with 10 bases in between. The germline CDR1 and CDR2 sequences are SGHAT and FQNNGV. The CDR3 extends over 15 amino acids. TCRdb passed the reads through MiXCR, listing each CDR3 protein once. The sample includes hundreds of thousands of distinct CDR3 sequences, around a third of them seen just once. The receptor's source is a human donor in good health (CMV status not recorded). Some clones in this sample may be carry-over from other donors' samples. This chain joins TRBV11-2 and TRBJ2-3; no reliable D call. Sequenced here: cultured PBMCs, sampled from culture after CMV antigen stimulation. In nucleotides, the CDR3 is TGTGCCAGCAGCTTAGGCCGTTTTGACACAGATACGCAGTATTTT. Its protein is CASSLGRFDTDTQYF.